This T cell receptor (beta chain) was sequenced for a study of T cells in Graves' hyperthyroidism and ophthalmopathy. Across the study: The blood sample was taken at first diagnosis, before treatment began. General observations from the study: Most thyroid clonotypes with frequency above 0.001 were detected in blood. Before onset, ophthalmopathy was predicted by the model a median approximately 6.7 months earlier.

Ten or more counts support this clonotype. Its specificity is unknown. Researchers took RNA transcripts and amplified the TCR beta CDR3 regions from them. During a first-round RT-PCR of the TCR CDR3, the HTBI primer set was used. A single record per CDR3 protein comes from TCRdb applying MiXCR to the multiplex PCR reads. Of some 300,000 distinct CDR3 sequences listed, roughly 15% are singletons. What was sequenced was blood. The origin of this receptor is a man younger than 45 with Graves' hyperthyroidism.

The CDR3 DNA reads as TGTGCCTGGAGGCCGACGAACACTGAAGCTTTCTTT. Translating gives CAWRPTNTEAFF. This chain joins TRBV30 and TRBJ1-1; D is unclear. Deletions cut 3 bases from V and 1 base from J, with 6 bases between. CDR1 and CDR2 from the germline V gene are GTSNPN and SVGIG (reference sequence). The length of the CDR3 is 12 residues.